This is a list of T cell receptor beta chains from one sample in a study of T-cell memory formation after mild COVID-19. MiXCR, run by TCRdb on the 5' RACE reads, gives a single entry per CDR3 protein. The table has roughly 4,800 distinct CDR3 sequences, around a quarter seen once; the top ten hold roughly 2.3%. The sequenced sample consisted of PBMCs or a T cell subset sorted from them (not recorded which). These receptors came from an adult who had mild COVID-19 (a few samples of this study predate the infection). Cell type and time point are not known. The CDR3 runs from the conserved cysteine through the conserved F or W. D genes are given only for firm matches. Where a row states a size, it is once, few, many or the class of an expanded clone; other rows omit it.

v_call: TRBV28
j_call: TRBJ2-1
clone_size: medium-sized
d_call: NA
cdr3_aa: CASSSIRLVVDEQFF
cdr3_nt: TGTGCCAGCAGTTCGATCCGACTGGTTGTCGATGAGCAGTTCTTC

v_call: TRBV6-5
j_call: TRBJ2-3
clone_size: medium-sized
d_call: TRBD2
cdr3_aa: CASSPQLAGFTDTQYF
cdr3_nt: TGTGCCAGCAGTCCACAACTAGCGGGTTTCACAGATACGCAGTATTTT

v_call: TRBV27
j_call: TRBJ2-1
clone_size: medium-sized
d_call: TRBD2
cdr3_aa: CASSSRLAGNNYNEQFF
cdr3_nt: TGTGCCAGCAGCTCACGACTAGCGGGGAACAACTACAATGAGCAGTTCTTC

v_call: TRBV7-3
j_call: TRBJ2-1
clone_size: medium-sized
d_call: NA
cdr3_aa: CASSATLGEQFF
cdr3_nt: TGTGCCAGCAGCGCCACCCTGGGCGAGCAGTTCTTC

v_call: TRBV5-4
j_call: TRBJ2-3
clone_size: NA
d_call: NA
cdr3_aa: CASSLETITDTQYF
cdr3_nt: TGTGCCAGCAGCTTGGAGACAATCACAGATACGCAGTATTTT

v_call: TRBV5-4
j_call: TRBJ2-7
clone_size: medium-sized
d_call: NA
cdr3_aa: CASSLPAGTSYEQYF
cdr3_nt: TGTGCCAGCAGCCTGCCCGCGGGGACCTCCTACGAGCAGTACTTC

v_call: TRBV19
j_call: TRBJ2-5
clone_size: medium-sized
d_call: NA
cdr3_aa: CASREGLETQYF
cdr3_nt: TGTGCCAGTAGGGAAGGTTTGGAGACCCAGTACTTC

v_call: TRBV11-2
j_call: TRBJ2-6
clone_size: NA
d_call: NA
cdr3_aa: CASRFSGANVLTF
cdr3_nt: TGTGCCAGCCGCTTCTCTGGGGCCAACGTCCTGACTTTC

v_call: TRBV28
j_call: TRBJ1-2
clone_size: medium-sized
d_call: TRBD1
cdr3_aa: CASSDPGTGANGYTF
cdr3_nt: TGTGCCAGCAGTGACCCCGGGACAGGGGCGAATGGCTACACCTTC

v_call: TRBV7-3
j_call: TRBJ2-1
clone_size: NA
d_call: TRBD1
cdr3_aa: CASSSTGGGYNEQFF
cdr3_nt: TGTGCCAGCAGCTCTACAGGGGGCGGTTACAATGAGCAGTTCTTC

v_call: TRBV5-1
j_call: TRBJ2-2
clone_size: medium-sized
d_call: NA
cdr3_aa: CASSFEPGQLKAGELFF
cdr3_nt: TGCGCCAGCAGCTTTGAACCGGGACAACTAAAAGCCGGGGAGCTGTTTTTT

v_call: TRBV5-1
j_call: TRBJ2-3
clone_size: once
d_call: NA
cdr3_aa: CASHGTVRRGTDTQYF
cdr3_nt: TGCGCCAGTCATGGGACTGTTCGGCGCGGCACAGATACGCAGTATTTT

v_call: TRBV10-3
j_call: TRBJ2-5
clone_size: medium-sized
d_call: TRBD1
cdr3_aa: CATKPGQGAETQYF
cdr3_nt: TGTGCCACCAAACCGGGACAGGGGGCAGAGACCCAGTACTTC

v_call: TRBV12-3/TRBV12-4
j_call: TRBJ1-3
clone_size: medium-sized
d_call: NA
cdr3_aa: CASSLGGTGNTIYF
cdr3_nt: TGTGCCAGCAGTTTGGGGGGCACTGGAAACACCATATATTTT

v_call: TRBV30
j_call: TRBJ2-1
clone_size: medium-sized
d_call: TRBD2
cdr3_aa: CAWSQLAGAYNEQFF
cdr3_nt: TGTGCCTGGAGCCAATTAGCGGGGGCCTACAATGAGCAGTTCTTC

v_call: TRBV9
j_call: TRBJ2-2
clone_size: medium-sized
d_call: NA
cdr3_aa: CASSLYGTGGTGELFF
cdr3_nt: TGTGCCAGCAGCCTATATGGAACCGGGGGCACCGGGGAGCTGTTTTTT

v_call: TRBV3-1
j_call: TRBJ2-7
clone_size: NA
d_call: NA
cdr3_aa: CASSQDLIQGYRNEQYF
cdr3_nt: TGTGCCAGCAGCCAAGACTTGATACAGGGATATCGCAACGAGCAGTACTTC

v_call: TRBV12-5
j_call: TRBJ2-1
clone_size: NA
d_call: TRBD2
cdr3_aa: CASGLTLGLAGEDEQFF
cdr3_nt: TGTGCTAGTGGTTTAACCCTGGGACTAGCGGGAGAGGACGAGCAGTTCTTC

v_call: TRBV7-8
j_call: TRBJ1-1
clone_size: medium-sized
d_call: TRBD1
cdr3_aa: CASSWTGGSYTEAFF
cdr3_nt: TGTGCCAGCAGCTGGACAGGGGGTAGTTACACTGAAGCTTTCTTT

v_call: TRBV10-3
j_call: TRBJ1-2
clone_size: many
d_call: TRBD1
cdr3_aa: CAISGQGAYGYTF
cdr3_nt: TGTGCCATCAGTGGTCAGGGGGCATATGGCTACACCTTC

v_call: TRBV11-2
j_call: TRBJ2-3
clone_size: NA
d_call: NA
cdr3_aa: CASTLATDTQYF
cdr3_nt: TGTGCCAGCACATTGGCTACAGATACGCAGTATTTT

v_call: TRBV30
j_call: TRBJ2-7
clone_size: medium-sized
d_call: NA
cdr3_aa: CAWSAAKGLLSSYEQYF
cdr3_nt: TGTGCCTGGAGTGCCGCAAAGGGACTTTTAAGCTCCTACGAGCAGTACTTC

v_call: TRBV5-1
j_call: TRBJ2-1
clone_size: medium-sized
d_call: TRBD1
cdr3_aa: CASSLEGQAYNEQFF
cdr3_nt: TGCGCCAGCAGCTTGGAGGGACAGGCCTACAATGAGCAGTTCTTC

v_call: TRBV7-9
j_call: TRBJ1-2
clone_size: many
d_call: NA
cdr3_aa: CASSFEEIYGYTF
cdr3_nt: TGTGCCAGCAGCTTTGAGGAGATCTATGGCTACACCTTC

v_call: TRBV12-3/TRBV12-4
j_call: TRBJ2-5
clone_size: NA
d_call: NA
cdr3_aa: CASSLMGGRGLETQYF
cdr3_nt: TGTGCCAGCAGTTTAATGGGGGGACGAGGTTTGGAGACCCAGTACTTC

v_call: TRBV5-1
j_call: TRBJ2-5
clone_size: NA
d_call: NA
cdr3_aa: CASSFWGGETQYF
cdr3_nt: TGCGCCAGCAGCTTTTGGGGAGGAGAGACCCAGTACTTC

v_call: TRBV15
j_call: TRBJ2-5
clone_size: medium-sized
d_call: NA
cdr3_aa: CATSRSLGSETQYF
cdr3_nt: TGTGCCACCAGCAGGTCTCTGGGCTCAGAGACCCAGTACTTC